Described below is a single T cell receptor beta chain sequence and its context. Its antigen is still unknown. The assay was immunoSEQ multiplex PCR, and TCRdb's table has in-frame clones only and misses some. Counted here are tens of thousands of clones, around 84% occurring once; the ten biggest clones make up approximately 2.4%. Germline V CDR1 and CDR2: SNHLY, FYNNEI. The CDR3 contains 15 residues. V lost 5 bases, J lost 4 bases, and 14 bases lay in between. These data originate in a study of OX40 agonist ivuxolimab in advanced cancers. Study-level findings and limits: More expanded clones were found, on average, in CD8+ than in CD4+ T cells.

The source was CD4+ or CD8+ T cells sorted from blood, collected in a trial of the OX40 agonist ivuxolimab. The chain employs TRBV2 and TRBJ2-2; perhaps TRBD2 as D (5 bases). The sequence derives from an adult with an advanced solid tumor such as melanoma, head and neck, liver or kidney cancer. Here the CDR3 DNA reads TGTGCCAGCAGTCGGACGGCACGGGGCACCGGGGAGCTGTTTTTT. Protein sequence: CASSRTARGTGELFF.